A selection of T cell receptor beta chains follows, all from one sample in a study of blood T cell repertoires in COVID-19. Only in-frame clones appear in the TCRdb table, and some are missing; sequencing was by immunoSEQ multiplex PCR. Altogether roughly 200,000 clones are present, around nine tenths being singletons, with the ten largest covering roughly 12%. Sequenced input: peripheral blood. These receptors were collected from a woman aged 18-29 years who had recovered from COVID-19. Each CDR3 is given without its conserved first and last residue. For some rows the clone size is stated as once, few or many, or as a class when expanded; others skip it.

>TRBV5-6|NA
ASSQGSAGLYGYT
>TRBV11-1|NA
ASSRDRTSYYEQY
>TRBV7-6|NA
ASSSSEAYTDTQY
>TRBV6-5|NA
ASLSSSAGGRGY
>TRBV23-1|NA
ASSLPLRGTGPSVTYGYT
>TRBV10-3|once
AISESQTVYEQY
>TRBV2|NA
ASSAGLSEAF
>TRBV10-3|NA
AIRTSGVFLNNEQF
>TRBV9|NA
ASSASGEWSEAF
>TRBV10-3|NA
AISPRQSANTGELF
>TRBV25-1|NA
ASSESDRGNQPQH
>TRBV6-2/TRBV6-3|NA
ASSRTAYEQY
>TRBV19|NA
ASSNSPGAGEQF
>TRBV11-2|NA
ASSHGKRETQY
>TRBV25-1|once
ASSEAGYGEKLF
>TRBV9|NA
ASSAPGLALTDTQY
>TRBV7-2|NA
ASRWTSLNTEAF
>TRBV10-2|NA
ASSGAMNTEAF
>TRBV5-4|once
ASSSPTGGSTDTQY
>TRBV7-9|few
ASSLVAGQGALEQY
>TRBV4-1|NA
ASSQLTGVMNTEAF
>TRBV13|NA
ASSQSPDRLTGNTIY
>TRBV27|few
ASSFSSGQINEKLF
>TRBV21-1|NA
ASVPRKAGGNEQF
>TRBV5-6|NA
ASSFSTVSNQPQH
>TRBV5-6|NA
ASSSGLSPGQY
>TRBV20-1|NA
SASLTGHGYT
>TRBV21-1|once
ASSPRQGFGLVETQY
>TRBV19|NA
ASTPRILGAPTGELF
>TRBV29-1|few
SVLSGSDEQY
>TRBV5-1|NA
ASSLGRSEAF
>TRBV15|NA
ATSRVYGTTSYEQY
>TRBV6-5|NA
ASRNSGRVVGEQF
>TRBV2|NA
ASSLPIVTATNEKLF
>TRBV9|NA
ASSEGLAGGTPNTGELF
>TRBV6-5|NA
ASMQGANNEQF
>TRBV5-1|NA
ASSLTPGLAGGETQY
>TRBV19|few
ASSIGGVEYEQY
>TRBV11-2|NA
ASSFGTGVSYEQY
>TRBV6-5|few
ASSPGQPNSPLH
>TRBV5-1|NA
ASSLTGTGVFTEAF
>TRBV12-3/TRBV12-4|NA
ASSSLVSEQY